Each of the 10 T cell receptor beta chains below was sequenced from the same sample in a study of human T cells and chemical hapten exposure. TCRdb fed the RACE reads into MiXCR, producing one record per CDR3 protein. The table shows 84,000 or so distinct CDR3 sequences, with 10% to 13% occurring only once. Time point given: patch test 1, 2 weeks after DPC sensitization. As to treatment: therapeutic diphenylcyclopropenone sensitization with weekly scalp DPC. The sequences come from whole blood, collected in connection with sensitization to the hapten diphenylcyclopropenone (DPC). The receptors stem from a man in his forties with alopecia areata. Some clones in this sample may be carry-over from other donors' samples.

The chain recombines TRBV20-1 with TRBJ2-1; 12 bases are a match to TRBD2. V was clipped by 2 bases and J by 8 bases; unmatched bases: 7. The CDR3 extends over 15 amino acids. Germline CDR1 and CDR2: DFQATT and SNEGSKA (reference sequence). CDR3 region: CSARRLAGAWDEQFF. In DNA, the CDR3 is TGCAGTGCTAGACGACTAGCGGGAGCATGGGATGAGCAGTTCTTC.

This clonotype showed up many times. V gene TRBV29-1 combines with J gene TRBJ2-3; D remains unclear. CDR1 and CDR2 from the germline V gene are SQVTM and ANQGSEA. Trimming shortened V by 3 bases and J by 2 bases, and 9 bases separated the two germline ends. This CDR3 contains 13 residues. CDR3 nucleotides: TGCAGCGTTGACGCAGAAATCACAGATACGCAGTATTTT. This sequence encodes CSVDAEITDTQYF.

This clonotype was seen repeatedly, ten times or more. DNA for the CDR3: TGTGCCAGCTCACCACCGGTGATGAGGGAGCAGTTCTTC. This gives the protein CASSPPVMREQFF. This chain joins TRBV18 and TRBJ2-1; D gene ambiguous. The germline CDR1 and CDR2 sequences are KGHSH and LQKENI. V lost 0 bases and J 10 bases, leaving 10 bases between the germline ends. The CDR3 contains 13 residues.

The table lists this clonotype with a few counts. The V call is TRBV18, the J call TRBJ2-1; D possibly uses TRBD1 or TRBD2 (5 bases each). There are 14 residues in the CDR3. Germline values: CDR1 KGHSH, CDR2 LQKENI. Trimming shortened V by 3 bases and J by 5 bases, and 11 bases separated the two germline ends. The CDR3 DNA reads as TGTGCCAGCTCACCCCCGGGGACGAACAATGAGCAGTTCTTC. It codes for CASSPPGTNNEQFF.

This clonotype was seen ten or more times. V is TRBV5-1 and J is TRBJ1-5; TRBD1 might be the D (5 bases). Germline V gene data show CDR1 as SGHRS and CDR2 as YFSETQ. V was shortened by 0 bases and J by 5 bases, with 6 bases between the two germline ends. The length of the CDR3 is 13 residues. The CDR3 DNA follows: TGCGCCAGCAGCTTGGAGGGGTATCAGCCCCAGCATTTT. Amino acid sequence: CASSLEGYQPQHF.

In this sample, this clonotype turned up many times. The rearrangement links TRBV29-1 to TRBJ2-3, with unresolved D. The germline CDR1 and CDR2 sequences are SQVTM and ANQGSEA. V lost 3 bases and J lost 1, with 8 bases in between. The CDR3 is 13 amino acids. The CDR3: CSVDTGRTDTQYF. The DNA for the CDR3 is TGCAGCGTTGATACCGGCCGCACAGATACGCAGTATTTT.

This clonotype was counted ten times or more. The rearrangement uses TRBV20-1 and TRBJ2-3, with a weak D call TRBD1 (6 bases). V dropped 3 bases and J dropped 1 base, with 11 bases sitting between them. The CDR3 is 14 residues long. The germline V gene has CDR1 DFQATT and CDR2 SNEGSKA (reference sequence). The CDR3 DNA is TGCAGTGCTAGGGGGGACATTGGCACAGATACGCAGTATTTT. As protein: CSARGDIGTDTQYF.

The chain uses TRBV28 and TRBJ2-3, with D possibly TRBD2 on 6 matching bases. V lost 6 bases and J lost 3, with 16 bases in between. The CDR3 length is 15 residues. The V gene's germline CDR1 is MDHEN and CDR2 SYDVKM. CDR3 loop: CASSPAGRGTDTQYF. In nucleotides, the CDR3 is TGTGCCAGCAGCCCTGCCGGGAGAGGAACAGATACGCAGTATTTT.

This chain joins TRBV18 and TRBJ2-2, with 7 bases fitting TRBD2. The CDR3 length is 18 residues. Germline trimming cut 3 bases from V and 4 bases from J; bases unmatched to any gene: 14. Germline lookup yields CDR1 KGHSH and CDR2 LQKENI. CDR3: CASSPVPFAGAVTGELFF. The CDR3 bases are TGTGCCAGCTCACCGGTACCCTTTGCGGGAGCCGTCACCGGGGAGCTGTTTTTT.

In this sample, this clonotype turned up a few times. The CDR3 nucleotides read TGTGCCACCCGGGACGGCGGGAGGGCCTCCGGGGAGCTGTTTTTT. This sequence encodes CATRDGGRASGELFF. The chain combines TRBV24-1 with TRBJ2-2; 9 nucleotides match TRBD2. After removal of 9 bases from V and 6 bases from J, the junction contained 10 bases not matched to a gene. This CDR3 is built from 15 residues. Germline values: CDR1 KGHDR, CDR2 SFDVKD.